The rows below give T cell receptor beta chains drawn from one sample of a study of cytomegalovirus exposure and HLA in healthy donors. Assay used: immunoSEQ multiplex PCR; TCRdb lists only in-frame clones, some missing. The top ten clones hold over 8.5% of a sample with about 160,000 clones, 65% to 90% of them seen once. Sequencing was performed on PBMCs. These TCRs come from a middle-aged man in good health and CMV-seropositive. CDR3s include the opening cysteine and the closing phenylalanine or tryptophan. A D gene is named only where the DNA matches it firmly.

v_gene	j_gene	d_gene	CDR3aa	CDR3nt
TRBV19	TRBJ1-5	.	CASQRDNQPQHF	TGTGCCAGTCAGAGGGATAATCAGCCCCAGCATTTT
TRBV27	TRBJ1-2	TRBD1	CASSPGTALVDGYTF	TGTGCCAGCAGTCCCGGGACAGCCTTAGTGGATGGCTACACCTTC
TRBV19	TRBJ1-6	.	CASRGPTGDNSPLHF	TGTGCCAGTAGGGGCCCGACAGGTGATAATTCACCCCTCCACTTT
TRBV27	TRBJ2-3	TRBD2	CASSSSGSLLDTQYF	TGTGCCAGCAGTTCTAGCGGGAGTTTATTAGATACGCAGTATTTT
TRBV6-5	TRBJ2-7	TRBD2	CASGVASGGYEQYF	TGTGCCAGCGGCGTTGCTAGCGGGGGGTACGAGCAGTACTTC
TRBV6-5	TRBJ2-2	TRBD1	CASSYGTVNTGELFF	TGTGCCAGCAGTTACGGGACAGTAAACACCGGGGAGCTGTTTTTT
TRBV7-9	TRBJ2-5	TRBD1	CASSLSSGGDRETQYF	TGTGCCAGCAGCTTATCGTCAGGGGGCGATCGGGAGACCCAGTACTTC
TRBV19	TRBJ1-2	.	CASIHVQGPNYGYTF	TGTGCCAGTATTCACGTCCAGGGCCCTAACTATGGCTACACCTTC
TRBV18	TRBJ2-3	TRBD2	CASSPLLAGSDNTQYF	TGTGCCAGCTCACCCCTACTAGCGGGATCCGATAATACGCAGTATTTT
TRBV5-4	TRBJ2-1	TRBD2	CASSFGTSGSGEQFF	TGTGCCAGCAGCTTTGGGACTAGCGGGAGTGGTGAGCAGTTCTTC
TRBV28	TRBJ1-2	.	CASRGGTGLRGNGYTF	TGTGCCAGCAGGGGTGGGACCGGACTACGCGGGAACGGCTACACCTTC
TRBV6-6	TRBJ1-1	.	CASSYVEGRNTEAFF	TGTGCCAGCAGTTACGTGGAGGGTCGGAACACTGAAGCTTTCTTT
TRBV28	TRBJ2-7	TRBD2	CASDGASGLLSYEQYF	TGTGCCAGCGACGGGGCTAGCGGGTTACTCTCCTACGAGCAGTACTTC
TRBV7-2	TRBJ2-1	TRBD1	CATSLSGTGGHNEQFF	TGTGCCACCTCTTTGTCTGGGACAGGGGGCCACAATGAGCAGTTCTTC
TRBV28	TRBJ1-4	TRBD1	CASSPSAGTGYRKLFF	TGTGCCAGCAGTCCGTCCGCCGGGACAGGGTACCGAAAACTGTTTTTT
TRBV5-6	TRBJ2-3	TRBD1	CASSGTGFDTQYF	TGTGCCAGCAGCGGGACAGGGTTTGATACGCAGTATTTT